This T cell receptor (beta chain) was sequenced during a study of cytomegalovirus exposure and HLA in healthy donors. Study details: The 95 to 150 validation repertoires, a later analysis reported, used the same platform as the approximately 700 first-cohort repertoires. Study observations and caveats: The TCR clusters that emerged in the first cohort tended, a later analysis found, to co-occur in the 120 or so validation repertoires. It was reportedly the case that the classifier diagnosed cytomegalovirus status with high specificity and sensitivity.

Profiled with immunoSEQ multiplex PCR; TCRdb holds only in-frame clones, not every one. This sample has about 160,000 clones, with 65% to 90% found just once. V lost 2 bases and J 7 bases, leaving 12 bases between the germline ends. Per the germline V gene, CDR1 is SGDLS and CDR2 is YYNGEE. The CDR3 loop spans 13 amino acids. The table lists this clone with a count of one. Its antigen is not known. The sample consisted of PBMCs. V and J are TRBV9 and TRBJ2-5; D might be TRBD2 (5 bases). This receptor was taken from a woman between 18 and 30 years old in good health and CMV-seronegative. CDR3 amino acids: CASSVRPEGTQYF. The CDR3 DNA sequence: TGTGCCAGCAGCGTCCGTCCAGAGGGGACCCAGTACTTC.